This entry is about one T cell receptor beta chain. J was trimmed by 6 bases and V by 4 bases; bases with no gene match: 13. CDR1 and CDR2 from the germline V gene are LGHDT and YNNKEL (reference sequence). CDR3 size: 17 residues. Source study methods: Amplification with reference gene primers provided the estimates of nucleated cell counts. The table came from immunoSEQ multiplex PCR; TCRdb's copy has only in-frame clones and leaves some out. From that table come the V and J calls and clone size; the DNA was used to work out D and trimming. Here the sample spans about 300,000 clones, over 70% being singletons. This entry is derived from a study of blood T cell repertoires in COVID-19. Study-wide context: The samples span acute and convalescent COVID-19 from the United States, Italy and Spain. T cells, B-cell-depleted T cells, or PBMCs provided the cDNA or gDNA that served as material.

The sequenced material came from peripheral blood. This TCR derives from a woman between 50 and 59 years old with acute or convalescent COVID-19. The chain has TRBV3-1 (or the pseudogene TRBV3-2) and TRBJ1-1, with 11 nucleotides matching TRBD1. CDR3 nucleotides: TGTGCCAGCAGCCTATACTCCCCGGGACAGGGGGGATCTGAAGCTTTCTTT. The encoded protein is CASSLYSPGQGGSEAFF.